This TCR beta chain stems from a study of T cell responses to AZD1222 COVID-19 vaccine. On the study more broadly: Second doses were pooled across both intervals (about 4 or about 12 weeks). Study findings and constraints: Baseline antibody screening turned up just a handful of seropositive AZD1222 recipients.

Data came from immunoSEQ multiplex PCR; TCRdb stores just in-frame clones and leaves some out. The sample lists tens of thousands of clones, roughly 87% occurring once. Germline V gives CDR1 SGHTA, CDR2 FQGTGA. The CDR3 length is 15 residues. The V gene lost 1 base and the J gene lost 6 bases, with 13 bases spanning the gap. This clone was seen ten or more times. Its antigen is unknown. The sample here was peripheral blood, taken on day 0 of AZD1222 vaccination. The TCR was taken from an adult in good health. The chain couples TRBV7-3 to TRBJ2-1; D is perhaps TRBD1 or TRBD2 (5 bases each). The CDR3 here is CASSLIGNGANEQFF. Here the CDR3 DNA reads TGTGCCAGCAGCTTAATAGGTAACGGGGCCAATGAGCAGTTCTTC. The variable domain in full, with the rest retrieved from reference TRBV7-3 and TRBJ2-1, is GAGVSQTPSNKVTEKGKYVELRCDPISGHTALYWYRQSLGQGPEFLIYFQGTGAADDSGLPNDRFFAVRPEGSVSTLKIQRTERGDSAVYLCASSLIGNGANEQFFGPGTRLTVL.